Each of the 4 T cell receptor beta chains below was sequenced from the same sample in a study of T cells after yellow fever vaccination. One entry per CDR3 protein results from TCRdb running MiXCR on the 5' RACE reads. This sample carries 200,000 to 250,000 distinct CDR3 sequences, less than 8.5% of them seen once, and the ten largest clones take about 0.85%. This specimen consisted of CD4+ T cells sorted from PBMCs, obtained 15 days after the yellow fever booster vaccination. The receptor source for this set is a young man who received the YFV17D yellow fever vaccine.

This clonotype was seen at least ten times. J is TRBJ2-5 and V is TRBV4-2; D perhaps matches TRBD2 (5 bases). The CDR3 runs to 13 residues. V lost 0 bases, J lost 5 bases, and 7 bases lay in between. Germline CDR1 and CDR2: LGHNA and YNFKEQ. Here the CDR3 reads CASSQDGGETQYF. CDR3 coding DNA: TGTGCCAGCAGCCAAGACGGCGGGGAGACCCAGTACTTC.

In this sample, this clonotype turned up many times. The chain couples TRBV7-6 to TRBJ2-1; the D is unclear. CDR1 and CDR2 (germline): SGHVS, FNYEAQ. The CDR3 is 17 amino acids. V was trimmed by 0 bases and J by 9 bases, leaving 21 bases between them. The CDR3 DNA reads TGTGCCAGCAGCTTAGCGCCCGAAATTAGGTCGGTAGGTGAGCAGTTCTTC. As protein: CASSLAPEIRSVGEQFF.

This CDR3 is CASSVSPGVGTYNSPLHF. The CDR3 bases are TGTGCCAGCAGCGTATCCCCGGGGGTCGGGACCTATAATTCACCCCTCCACTTT. The rearrangement links TRBV11-1 to TRBJ1-6, with a weak D call TRBD1 (5 bases). This CDR3 spans 18 amino acids. Germline CDR1 SGHAT, CDR2 FQDESV (reference sequence). The V end lost 5 bases, the J end lost 2 bases, and 19 bases lay between the germline ends.

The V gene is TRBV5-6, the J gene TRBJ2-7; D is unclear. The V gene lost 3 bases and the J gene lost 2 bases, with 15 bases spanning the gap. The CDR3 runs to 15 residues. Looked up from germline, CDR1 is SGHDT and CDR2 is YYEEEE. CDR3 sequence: CASSSDQVGTYEQYF. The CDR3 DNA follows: TGTGCCAGCAGCTCAGATCAAGTGGGTACCTACGAGCAGTACTTC.